The 4 T cell receptor beta chains in this list originate from one sample, sequenced in a study of blood T cell repertoires in COVID-19. Profiled with immunoSEQ multiplex PCR; TCRdb holds only in-frame clones, not every one. The data show some 210,000 clones, with 90% to 95% seen just once and 0.82% held by the top ten. The sequenced material came from peripheral blood. Receptor source: a man between 60 and 75 years old with COVID-19, enrolled during active disease.

V is TRBV2 and J is TRBJ1-2, with 10 positions matching TRBD1. Germline trimming cut 4 bases from V and 7 bases from J; bases unmatched to any gene: 3. CDR1 is SNHLY, CDR2 FYNNEI, per germline. CDR3 length: 13 amino acids. For the CDR3, the DNA is TGTGCCAGCAGTGGACAGGGGGCTAGTGGCTACACCTTC. As protein: CASSGQGASGYTF.

This chain links TRBV28 with TRBJ2-7, with TRBD1 identical over 7 bases. The CDR3 is made up of 15 amino acids. Per the germline V gene, CDR1 is MDHEN and CDR2 is SYDVKM. V shed 0 bases, J shed 3 bases, and the junction held 5 bases outside the gene matches. CDR3 sequence: CASSLWRGLVYEQYF. CDR3 DNA: TGTGCCAGCAGTTTATGGAGGGGGCTAGTCTACGAGCAGTACTTC.

V and J are TRBV24-1 and TRBJ2-2; D unclear. The length of the CDR3 is 13 residues. CDR1 and CDR2 from the germline V gene are KGHDR and SFDVKD. V was trimmed by 7 bases and J by 2 bases, leaving 7 bases between them. For the CDR3, the DNA is TGTGCCACCAGAGGAGTCAACACCGGGGAGCTGTTTTTT. Its translation: CATRGVNTGELFF.

The J gene is TRBJ2-1, the V gene TRBV19; TRBD2 agrees at 11 bases. The germline V gene has CDR1 LNHDA and CDR2 SQIVND (reference sequence). Trimming removed 7 bases from V and 1 base from J; junction bases left unmatched: 6. CDR3 length: 16 residues. CDR3 amino acids: CASMTSGTRSYNEQFF. CDR3 DNA sequence: TGTGCCAGTATGACTAGCGGGACTAGATCCTACAATGAGCAGTTCTTC. Full variable domain (rest looked up from reference TRBV19 and TRBJ2-1): DGGITQSPKYLFRKEGQNVTLSCEQNLNHDAMYWYRQDPGQGLRLIYYSQIVNDFQKGDIAEGYSVSREKKESFPLTVTSAQKNPTAFYLCASMTSGTRSYNEQFFGPGTRLTVL.